This TCR beta chain was captured in a study of T cells in localized non-small cell lung cancer. General observations from the study: Increased T cell density in blood showed an association with longer overall survival. It remains possible that heterogeneity exists, since only one tumor region was sequenced.

With regard to this clone: Its specificity is not known.

Produced via immunoSEQ multiplex PCR; TCRdb's table is partial and in-frame only. The sample shows about 53,000 clones, around four fifths of them seen only once. This specimen was peripheral blood mononuclear cells, taken before any cancer treatment. This clonotype originated in a man between 35 and 75 years old with stage III lung adenocarcinoma.

CDR3: CASSVEGTSRETQYF. The CDR3 DNA sequence: TGTGCCAGCAGCGTAGAAGGGACTAGTCGAGAGACCCAGTACTTC. This sequence joins TRBV9 and TRBJ2-5; 8 positions agree with TRBD2. V lost 0 bases to trimming and J lost 4 bases; unmatched junction nucleotides: 5. Looked up from germline, CDR1 is SGDLS and CDR2 is YYNGEE. CDR3 length equals 15 residues.